This T cell receptor (beta chain) comes out of a study of shared clonotypes between healthy human individuals. The data were produced by immunoSEQ multiplex PCR, yet TCRdb's version contains in-frame clones alone and is incomplete. The sample lists roughly 1,500,000 clones, around 98% occurring once. Points from the study as a whole: Estimated richness was generally greater in naive than memory subsets.

In regard to this clone: The target antigen is unknown.

The CDR3 runs 14 residues. Germline-derived CDR1 and CDR2 are LGHNA and YSLEER. V lost 1 base and J lost 6; bases outside the gene matches: 3. The source of this sequence is a man aged 30 to 45 in good health. The sequenced sample was naive CD4+ T cells sorted from blood. Indicated subset: CD45RA+ positively selected. The rearrangement links TRBV4-3 to TRBJ2-1; 7 bases are a match to TRBD2. CDR3 in amino acids: CASSQARTSNEQFF. The CDR3 DNA reads as TGCGCCAGCAGCCAAGCCCGGACTAGCAATGAGCAGTTCTTC.